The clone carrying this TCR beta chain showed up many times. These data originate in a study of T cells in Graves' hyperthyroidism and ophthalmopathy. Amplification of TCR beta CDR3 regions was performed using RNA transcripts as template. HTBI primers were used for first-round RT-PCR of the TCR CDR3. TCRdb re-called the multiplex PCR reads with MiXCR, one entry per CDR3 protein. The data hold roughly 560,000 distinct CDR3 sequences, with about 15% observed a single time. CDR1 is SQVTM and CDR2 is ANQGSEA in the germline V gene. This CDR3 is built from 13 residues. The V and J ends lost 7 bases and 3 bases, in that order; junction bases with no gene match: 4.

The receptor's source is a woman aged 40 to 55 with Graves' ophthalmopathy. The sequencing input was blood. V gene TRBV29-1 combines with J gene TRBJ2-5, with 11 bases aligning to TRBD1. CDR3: CSGRTGGEETQYF. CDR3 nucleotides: TGCAGCGGTAGGACAGGGGGCGAAGAGACCCAGTACTTC.